This entry features one T cell receptor (beta chain) sequence. As yet, its antigen is unknown. The entry originates in a study of T cell responses to AZD1222 COVID-19 vaccine. Study conclusions and caveats: Variant regions that are unmutated are reportedly the target of nearly half of spike-specific TCRs. White British donors predominated, females outnumbered males, and clonal diversity was possibly underestimated. Spike-spanning, vaccine-associated CD4 TCRs were dominant at 160-218 and 743-854.

Per germline, CDR1 SEHNR and CDR2 FQNEAQ (reference sequence). The CDR3 has 13 residues. V lost 4 bases and J 7 bases, leaving 11 bases between the germline ends. Libraries were prepared by immunoSEQ multiplex PCR; TCRdb keeps only in-frame clonotypes and omits some of them. The repertoire holds roughly 170,000 clones, with approximately 90% as singletons. The chain joins TRBV7-9 to TRBJ1-3; D uncertain. The specimen comprised peripheral blood, sampled on day 0 of AZD1222 vaccination. The source of this sequence is an adult in good health. The DNA of the CDR3 is TGTGCCAGCAGCTCCCGGGTGGACAACACCATATATTTT. Translated: CASSSRVDNTIYF.